This T cell receptor (beta chain) was retrieved from a study of molecular identifiers for immune sequencing clone quantification. As previously described, bulk TCR libraries were made using listed TCR primers. Using its own MiXCR run on the PCR reads, TCRdb lists one record per CDR3 protein. The sample lists more than 450,000 distinct CDR3 sequences; over 20% were seen once. The clonotype comes from a human donor in good health. Some libraries in this study had Jurkat cell RNA spiked in. Sequencing was carried out using naive CD8+ T cells from blood, with Jurkat cell RNA spiked in. Subset of the sample: FACS-sorted CD8+CD4-CCR7+CD45RA+ naive T cells.

The CDR3 DNA reads TGTGCCACCAGCCCAAGGGACAAACCAACGAACACCGGGGAGCTGTTTTTT. It encodes CATSPRDKPTNTGELFF. This chain joins TRBV15 and TRBJ2-2; a possible D gene is TRBD1 (6 bases). CDR1 is LNHNV, CDR2 YYDKDF, per germline (reference sequence). Trimming shortened V by 5 bases and J by 0 bases, and 16 bases separated the two germline ends. This CDR3 is built from 17 residues.